A single sample is the source of the 24 T cell receptor beta chains below, sequenced in a study of blood T cell repertoires in COVID-19. Repertoires were generated with immunoSEQ multiplex PCR, while TCRdb's copy carries only in-frame clones and drops some. The profile shows 150,000 to 200,000 clones, about 93% of them singletons. Sequencing was performed on peripheral blood. The receptors shown here come from a woman aged 50 to 65 with acute or convalescent COVID-19.

The CDR3 loop is CASSFSGGIAGELFF. In DNA, the CDR3 is TGCGCCAGCAGCTTCAGCGGGGGTATCGCCGGGGAGCTGTTTTTT. The genes are TRBV5-1 and TRBJ2-2; 8 bases fit TRBD2. The junction had 6 bases not matched to a gene; V was cut back by 2 bases and J by 6 bases. Germline lookup yields CDR1 SGHRS and CDR2 YFSETQ. The CDR3 runs 15 residues. Variable domain in full (rest from reference TRBV5-1 and TRBJ2-2): KAGVTQTPRYLIKTRGQQVTLSCSPISGHRSVSWYQQTPGQGLQFLFEYFSETQRNKGNFPGRFSGRQFSNSRSEMNVSTLELGDSALYLCASSFSGGIAGELFFGEGSRLTVL.

The chain joins TRBV6-2 or TRBV6-3 to TRBJ2-5, with D possibly TRBD2 on 5 matching bases. Germline CDR1 MNHEY, CDR2 SVGEGT. The CDR3 is 15 amino acids. Trimming removed 2 bases at V and 3 bases at J, with 13 bases between. CDR3 region: CASSYPRTLKETQYF. The CDR3 nucleotides are TGTGCCAGCAGTTACCCCCGGACTTTAAAAGAGACCCAGTACTTC.

The chain has TRBV19 and TRBJ2-3; TRBD2 matches at 7 bases. Trimming cost V 6 bases and J 5 bases; bases outside gene matches: 8. The CDR3 length is 14 residues. Germline V gene lookup returns CDR1 LNHDA and CDR2 SQIVND (reference sequence). CDR3 sequence: CASSPTGGGDTQYF. CDR3 coding DNA: TGTGCCAGTAGCCCGACGGGAGGAGGAGATACGCAGTATTTT.

This clone was detected only once. The V call is TRBV7-9, the J call TRBJ2-1; 9 bases are shared with TRBD1. Germline V lookup: CDR1 SEHNR, CDR2 FQNEAQ (reference sequence). Trimming removed 5 bases from V and 2 bases from J; junction bases left unmatched: 7. The CDR3 spans 16 residues. The CDR3 loop is CASSTPGQGPYNEQFF. CDR3 DNA: TGTGCCAGCAGCACACCGGGACAGGGCCCCTACAATGAGCAGTTCTTC.

This clone was seen a single time. V usage is TRBV6-6 and J usage is TRBJ1-1, with D uncertain. CDR3 length: 14 amino acids. CDR1 MNHNY and CDR2 SVGAGI come from the germline V gene (reference sequence). V was clipped by 9 bases and J by 4 bases, with 18 bases between them. The CDR3 DNA reads as TGTGCCAGTAATCAAGGAGGGAGGGCCACTGAAGCTTTCTTT. Its translation is CASNQGGRATEAFF.

The chain combines TRBV27 with TRBJ1-1; the match to TRBD1 covers 8 bases. The CDR3 is 13 residues long. Trimming at V came to 7 bases and at J to 4 bases, leaving 5 bases not matched to a gene. In germline, CDR1 is MNHEY, CDR2 SMNVEV (reference sequence). CDR3 DNA sequence: TGTGCCAGCAAAACAGGGGGGGGCACTGAAGCTTTCTTT. It specifies CASKTGGGTEAFF.

This clone was recorded once. The rearrangement joins TRBV11-2 to TRBJ1-1; D unclear. The CDR3 length is 14 residues. Germline V CDR1 and CDR2: SGHAT, FQNNGV. Trimming left V 4 bases short and J 0 bases short, with 9 bases between. The CDR3 nucleotides are TGTGCCAGCAGCTCCTACACAGTGAACACTGAAGCTTTCTTT. Protein product: CASSSYTVNTEAFF.

The chain carries TRBV18 and TRBJ1-3; D is possibly TRBD1 (5 bases). This CDR3 spans 16 amino acids. V was shortened by 1 base and J by 0 bases, with 10 bases between the two germline ends. Germline assignment: CDR1 KGHSH and CDR2 LQKENI. This CDR3 reads CASSPRTLLSGNTIYF. The CDR3 DNA sequence: TGTGCCAGCTCACCACGGACACTCCTCTCTGGAAACACCATATATTTT.

V is TRBV10-3 and J is TRBJ2-2, with 7 nucleotides matching TRBD2. Trimming removed 2 bases from V and 5 bases from J; junction bases left unmatched: 2. Germline V CDR1 and CDR2: ENHRY, SYGVKD. The CDR3 is 14 residues long. The DNA for the CDR3 is TGTGCCATCAGTGAGGGGAGGGAAACCGGGGAGCTGTTTTTT. Amino acids: CAISEGRETGELFF.

This chain joins TRBV20-1 and TRBJ2-1; D gene unclear. The V gene lost 6 bases and the J gene lost 13 bases, with 16 bases spanning the gap. CDR3 length: 11 amino acids. CDR1 and CDR2 (germline): DFQATT, SNEGSKA (reference sequence). The CDR3 loop is CSATRGPLQFF. CDR3 nucleotides: TGCAGTGCAACGAGAGGCCCCCTCCAGTTCTTC.

The chain combines TRBV3-1 (or the pseudogene TRBV3-2) with TRBJ1-1; no clear D. V lost 6 bases to trimming and J lost 3 bases, with 8 bases between them. Germline V gene data show CDR1 as LGHDT and CDR2 as YNNKEL (reference sequence). The CDR3 spans 12 residues. The chain's CDR3 is CASRPADTEAFF. The CDR3 bases are TGTGCCAGCAGACCAGCGGACACTGAAGCTTTCTTT.

CDR3 in amino acids: CASSQGVREHEQFF. The DNA of the CDR3 is TGTGCCAGCAGCCAAGGGGTGCGGGAGCATGAGCAGTTCTTC. The chain uses TRBV4-2 and TRBJ2-1, with TRBD2 matching over 7 bases. The germline gives CDR1 LGHNA, CDR2 YNFKEQ. This CDR3 has 14 amino acids. V lost 1 base to trimming and J lost 8 bases; unmatched junction nucleotides: 5.

The genes are TRBV5-1 and TRBJ2-2, with 12 bases that match TRBD2. CDR1 is SGHRS and CDR2 is YFSETQ in the germline V gene. The CDR3 consists of 15 residues. V was pared by 4 bases and J by 8 bases, with 6 bases of the junction left unmatched. CDR3 residues: CASSTGLAGNGELFF. Here the CDR3 DNA reads TGCGCCAGCAGCACCGGACTAGCGGGGAATGGGGAGCTGTTTTTT.

CDR3 DNA sequence: TGTGCCAGCAGTCCCAGGGGGCTAAACTATGGCTACACCTTC. Translation: CASSPRGLNYGYTF. The V and J genes are TRBV5-6 and TRBJ1-2; 8 positions agree with TRBD1. The V gene end was trimmed by 5 bases and the J gene end by 2 bases; junction bases not matched to a gene: 5. The CDR3 contains 14 residues. CDR1 SGHDT and CDR2 YYEEEE come from the germline V gene. The full variable domain, in which reference TRBV5-6 and TRBJ1-2 provide the parts outside the CDR3, is DAGVTQSPTHLIKTRGQQVTLRCSPKSGHDTVSWYQQALGQGPQFIFQYYEEEERQRGNFPDRFSGHQFPNYSSELNVNALLLGDSALYLCASSPRGLNYGYTFGSGTRLTVV.

This clone was seen a single time. CDR3 amino acids: CASGLAGPNEQFF. The CDR3 DNA is TGTGCCAGCGGGCTAGCGGGACCTAATGAGCAGTTCTTC. The chain links TRBV7-8 to TRBJ2-1; 9 bases map to TRBD2. Per germline, CDR1 SGHVS and CDR2 FQNEAQ. Trimming at V came to 8 bases and at J to 7 bases, leaving 6 bases not matched to a gene. The CDR3 extends over 13 amino acids.

The CDR3: CASSIAGDEKLFF. The CDR3 DNA reads TGTGCCAGTAGTATCGCAGGGGATGAAAAACTGTTTTTT. The V gene is TRBV19, the J gene TRBJ1-4; perhaps TRBD1 as D (6 bases). Germline CDR1 and CDR2: LNHDA and SQIVND (reference sequence). The CDR3 loop spans 13 amino acids. Trimming left V 3 bases short and J 6 bases short, with 8 bases between.

This chain uses TRBV7-9 with TRBJ2-7, with 7 bases that match TRBD1. There are 16 residues in the CDR3. Germline CDR1 SEHNR, CDR2 FQNEAQ (reference sequence). V was pared by 5 bases and J by 6 bases, with 16 bases of the junction left unmatched. For the CDR3, the DNA is TGTGCCAGCAGCCCCCGACGGGACAGTCCTAGGGGCGAGCAGTACTTC. It specifies CASSPRRDSPRGEQYF.

The chain couples TRBV28 to TRBJ1-1, with 11 bases lining up with TRBD1. Germline CDR1 MDHEN, CDR2 SYDVKM. CDR3 length: 15 residues. V trimming: 3 bases; J trimming: 4 bases; junction bases outside the gene matches: 4. CDR3: CASSFGDRGFTEAFF. The CDR3 coding sequence is TGTGCCAGCAGTTTTGGGGACAGGGGGTTCACTGAAGCTTTCTTT.

V is TRBV2 and J is TRBJ1-5; no definite D call. There are 12 residues in the CDR3. CDR1 is SNHLY and CDR2 is FYNNEI in the germline V gene. The ends were cut back, 7 bases at V and 9 bases at J, with 13 bases in the middle. The CDR3 reads CASTTLGGPQHF. The CDR3 nucleotides read TGTGCCAGCACCACTCTAGGTGGGCCCCAGCATTTT.

The rearrangement joins TRBV7-9 to TRBJ2-1, with 8 bases that match TRBD1. Germline-derived CDR1 and CDR2 are SEHNR and FQNEAQ (reference sequence). The CDR3 is 14 amino acids. The J segment lost 7 bases and the V segment lost 1 base, leaving 3 bases of the junction unmatched. Here the CDR3 reads CASSLVGQENEQFF. CDR3 DNA: TGTGCCAGCAGCTTAGTGGGACAGGAGAATGAGCAGTTCTTC.

The chain employs TRBV5-1 and TRBJ1-1; perhaps TRBD1 as D (6 bases). Deletions cut 3 bases from V and 0 bases from J, with 9 bases between. The CDR3 loop spans 14 amino acids. Germline V lookup: CDR1 SGHRS, CDR2 YFSETQ. Here the CDR3 DNA reads TGCGCCAGCAGCTCGCGGACAGTGAACACTGAAGCTTTCTTT. This gives the protein CASSSRTVNTEAFF.

The chain recombines TRBV20-1 with TRBJ2-3; D ambiguous. Trimming left V 6 bases short and J 7 bases short, with 8 bases between. In germline, CDR1 is DFQATT, CDR2 SNEGSKA (reference sequence). This CDR3 spans 10 amino acids. The CDR3 nucleotides read TGCAGTGCCTATGCTAATACGCAGTATTTT. This codes for CSAYANTQYF.

The V gene is TRBV5-8, the J gene TRBJ2-7, with 9 bases aligning to TRBD1. Trimming cost V 2 bases and J 4 bases; bases outside gene matches: 22. The germline gives CDR1 SGHTS, CDR2 YDEGEE. This CDR3 contains 20 residues. CDR3 in DNA: TGTGCCAGCAGCTTTAGTATCGCGTGGGGCCTTCGGGACAGGGCTTACGAGCAGTACTTC. This codes for CASSFSIAWGLRDRAYEQYF.

DNA of the CDR3: TGTGCCAGCAGCTTAGCCGGGAGTAAGGGCGAGCAGTACTTC. Translation gives CASSLAGSKGEQYF. The J gene is TRBJ2-7, the V gene TRBV7-9; a weak D match, TRBD2 (6 bases). Germline V gene sequence: CDR1 SEHNR, CDR2 FQNEAQ (reference sequence). The CDR3 covers 14 residues. The germline V and J ends were trimmed by 0 bases and 6 bases, with 12 bases remaining between them.